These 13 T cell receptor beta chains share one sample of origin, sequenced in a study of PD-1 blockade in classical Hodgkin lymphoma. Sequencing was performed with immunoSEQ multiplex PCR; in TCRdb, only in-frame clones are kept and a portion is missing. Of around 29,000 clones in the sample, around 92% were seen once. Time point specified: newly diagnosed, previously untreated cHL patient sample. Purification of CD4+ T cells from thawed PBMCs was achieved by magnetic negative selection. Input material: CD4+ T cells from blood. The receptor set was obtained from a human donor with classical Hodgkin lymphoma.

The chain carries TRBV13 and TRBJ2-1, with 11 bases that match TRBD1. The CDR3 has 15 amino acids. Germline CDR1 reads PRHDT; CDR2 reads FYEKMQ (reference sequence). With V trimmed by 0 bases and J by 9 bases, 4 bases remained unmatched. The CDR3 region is CASSLGDRGRGEQFF. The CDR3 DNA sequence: TGTGCCAGCAGCTTAGGGGACAGGGGGCGCGGTGAGCAGTTCTTC.

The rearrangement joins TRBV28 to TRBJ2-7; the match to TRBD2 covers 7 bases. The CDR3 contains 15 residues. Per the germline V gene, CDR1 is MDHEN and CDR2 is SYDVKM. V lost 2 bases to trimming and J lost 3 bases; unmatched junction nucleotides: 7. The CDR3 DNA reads TGTGCCAGCAGTTTAGGGCTAGCGGAGGGCTACGAGCAGTACTTC. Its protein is CASSLGLAEGYEQYF. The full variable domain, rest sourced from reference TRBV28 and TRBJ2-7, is DVKVTQSSRYLVKRTGEKVFLECVQDMDHENMFWYRQDPGLGLRLIYFSYDVKMKEKGDIPEGYSVSREKKERFSLILESASTNQTSMYLCASSLGLAEGYEQYFGPGTRLTVT.

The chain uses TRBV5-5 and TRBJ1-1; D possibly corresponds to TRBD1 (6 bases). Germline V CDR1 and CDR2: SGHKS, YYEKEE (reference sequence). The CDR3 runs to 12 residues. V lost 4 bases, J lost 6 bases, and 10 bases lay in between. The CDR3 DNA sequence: TGTGCCAGCAGCCAAAACAGGGCTGAAGCTTTCTTT. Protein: CASSQNRAEAFF.

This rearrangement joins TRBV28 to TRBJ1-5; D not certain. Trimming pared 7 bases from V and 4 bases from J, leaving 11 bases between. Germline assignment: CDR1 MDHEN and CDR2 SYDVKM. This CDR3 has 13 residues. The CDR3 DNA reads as TGTGCCAGCAAAGAGGATCCAAATCAGCCCCAGCATTTT. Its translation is CASKEDPNQPQHF.

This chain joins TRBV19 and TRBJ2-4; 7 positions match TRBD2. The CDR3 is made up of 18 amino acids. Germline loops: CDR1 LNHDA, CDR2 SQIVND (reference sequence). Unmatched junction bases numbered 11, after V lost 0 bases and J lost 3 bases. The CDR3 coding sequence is TGTGCCAGTAGTATAGATTTGGGGGGGTTGTCGGTCAAAAACATTCAGTACTTC. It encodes CASSIDLGGLSVKNIQYF.

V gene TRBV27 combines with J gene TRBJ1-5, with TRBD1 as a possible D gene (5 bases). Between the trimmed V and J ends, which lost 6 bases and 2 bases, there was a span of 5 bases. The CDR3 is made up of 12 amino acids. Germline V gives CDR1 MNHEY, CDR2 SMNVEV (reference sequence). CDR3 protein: CASRGGNQPQHF. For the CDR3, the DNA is TGTGCCAGCAGAGGGGGCAATCAGCCCCAGCATTTT.

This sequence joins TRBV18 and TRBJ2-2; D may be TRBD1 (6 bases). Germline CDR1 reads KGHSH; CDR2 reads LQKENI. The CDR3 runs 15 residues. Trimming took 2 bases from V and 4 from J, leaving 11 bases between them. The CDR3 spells CASSPTGFGTGELFF. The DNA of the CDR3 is TGTGCCAGCTCACCAACAGGGTTCGGCACCGGGGAGCTGTTTTTT.

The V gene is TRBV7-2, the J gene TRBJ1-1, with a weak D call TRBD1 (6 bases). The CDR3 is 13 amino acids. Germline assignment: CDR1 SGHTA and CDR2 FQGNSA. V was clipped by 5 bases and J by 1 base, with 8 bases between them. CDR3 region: CASSNRENTEAFF. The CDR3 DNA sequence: TGTGCCAGCAGCAACAGGGAGAACACTGAAGCTTTCTTT.

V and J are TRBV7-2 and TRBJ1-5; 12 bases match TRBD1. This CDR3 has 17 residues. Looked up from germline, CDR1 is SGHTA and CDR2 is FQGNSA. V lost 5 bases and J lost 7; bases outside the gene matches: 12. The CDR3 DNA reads TGTGCCAGCAGCCGTACATTCGGGACAGGGGGCGGGCAGCCCCAGCATTTT. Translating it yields CASSRTFGTGGGQPQHF.

CDR3 sequence: CASSQAGTRSARNEQFF. CDR3 DNA sequence: TGCGCCAGCAGCCAAGCAGGGACTAGAAGCGCCCGAAATGAGCAGTTCTTC. The V gene is TRBV4-1, the J gene TRBJ2-1; TRBD2 matches 8 bases. Germline V gives CDR1 MGHRA, CDR2 YSYEKL. The V gene end was trimmed by 1 base and the J gene end by 7 bases; junction bases not matched to a gene: 12. CDR3 size: 17 residues.

CDR3 sequence (DNA): TGTGCCAGCAGCCAAGATGGTAGCGGGGCAACCTACGAGCAGTACTTC. Its protein product is CASSQDGSGATYEQYF. The chain couples TRBV4-2 to TRBJ2-7; 8 bases are shared with TRBD2. Germline trimming cut 0 bases from V and 2 bases from J; bases unmatched to any gene: 6. Germline V gene lookup returns CDR1 LGHNA and CDR2 YNFKEQ. The CDR3 spans 16 residues.

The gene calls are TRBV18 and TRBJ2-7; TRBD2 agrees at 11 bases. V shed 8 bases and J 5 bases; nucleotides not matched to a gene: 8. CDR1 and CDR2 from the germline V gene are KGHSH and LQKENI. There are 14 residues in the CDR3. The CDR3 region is CASTDSGRAHEQYF. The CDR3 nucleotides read TGTGCCAGCACCGATAGCGGGAGGGCCCACGAGCAGTACTTC.

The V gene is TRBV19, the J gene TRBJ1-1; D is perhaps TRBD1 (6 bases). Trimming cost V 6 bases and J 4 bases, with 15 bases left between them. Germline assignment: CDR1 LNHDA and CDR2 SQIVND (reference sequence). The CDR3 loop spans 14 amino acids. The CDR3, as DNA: TGTGCCAGTAGGCAGGGGCAGGGCGGCACTGAAGCTTTCTTT. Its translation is CASRQGQGGTEAFF.